This TCR delta chain was profiled in a study of delta chain sequences of gamma delta T cells (dated by TCRdb to about 2017). CDR1 and CDR2, looked up from the germline V gene, are GEAIGNYY and EKD. The CDR3 holds 17 amino acids from the cysteine to the phenylalanine. This entry keeps only the CDR3 DNA: 51 bases, framed from base 1. The protocol used for the library was 5' RACE. TCRdb names Illumina MiSeq as the instrument used. Clonotypes were called again by TCRdb from the public reads via CATT, and duplicate nucleotide sequences were then merged into one entry. In this sample the table shows just under 950 delta-chain clones, 15% to 20% of which occur a single time. The ten largest clonotypes hold around half of the sample. With regard to this clone: Its antigen target is currently unknown. A much larger clone differs by one base, so this may be a read error. This sample includes further DNA sequences coding for the same CDR3.

Sequences were obtained from either unsorted cells or a sorted T cell fraction (not recorded which). The chain employs TRDV2 and TRDJ1; the D segment could be TRDD3, given 6 matching bases. This clonotype originated in a human donor in good health. Here the CDR3 is given as CACAPLGPSVNTDKLIF. The bases are TGTGCCTGTGCGCCACTGGGTCCGTCGGTAAACACCGATAAACTCATCTTC.